The 2 T cell receptor beta chains below come from one sample, sequenced in a study of neurological immune-mediated disorders (dated by TCRdb to about 2019). To prepare the library, 5' RACE was applied. Sequencing was carried out with an Illumina HiSeq 2500. TCRdb's own reprocessing of the public reads used fastp at Q25 and MiXCR and kept productive beta chains. Each entry merges the rows of one CDR3 protein and shows their most common DNA and genes. A total of about 120,000 distinct CDR3 sequences appear in this sample, roughly 3.2% of them only once. Over 1% of the sample rests with the top ten. Sample: PBMCs. The receptors here all came from a woman aged 25 to 39 with multiple sclerosis.

This clonotype was seen ten or more times. V is TRBV10-1 and J is TRBJ2-1, with 8 nucleotides matching TRBD1. The CDR3 totals 18 residues. From germline, CDR1 is WNHNN and CDR2 SYGVQD (reference sequence). After removal of 2 bases from V and 10 bases from J, the junction contained 19 bases not matched to a gene. CDR3 loop: CASSEPSSGGHRDREQFF. The CDR3, as DNA: TGCGCCAGCAGTGAGCCGTCGAGTGGAGGACACAGGGACAGGGAGCAGTTCTTC.

There are many counts of this clonotype. This chain uses TRBV15 with TRBJ2-7; D is possibly TRBD1 or TRBD2 (5 bases each). The CDR3 is 21 residues long. V dropped 3 bases and J dropped 1 base, with 31 bases sitting between them. Germline CDR1 is LNHNV and CDR2 is YYDKDF (reference sequence). The CDR3, as DNA: TGTGCCACCAGCAGTATCCGATTGGGGACGGGGTCTCAACCAGGGTCCTACGAGCAGTACTTC. Its translation is CATSSIRLGTGSQPGSYEQYF. Together with reference TRBV15 and TRBJ2-7, the CDR3 gives the full variable domain: DAMVIQNPRYQVTQFGKPVTLSCSQTLNHNVMYWYQQKSSQAPKLLFHYYDKDFNNEADTPDNFQSRRPNTSFCFLDIRSPGLGDTAMYLCATSSIRLGTGSQPGSYEQYFGPGTRLTVT.